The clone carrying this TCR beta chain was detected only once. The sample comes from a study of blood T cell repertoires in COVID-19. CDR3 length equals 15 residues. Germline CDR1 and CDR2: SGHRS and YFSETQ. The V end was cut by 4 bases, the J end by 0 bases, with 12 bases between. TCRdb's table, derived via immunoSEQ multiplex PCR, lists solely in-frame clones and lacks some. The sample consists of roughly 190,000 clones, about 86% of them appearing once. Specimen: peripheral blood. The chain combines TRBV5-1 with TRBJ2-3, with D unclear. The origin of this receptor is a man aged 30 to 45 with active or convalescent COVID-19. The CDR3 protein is CASSLLRDSTDTQYF. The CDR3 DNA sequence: TGCGCCAGCAGCCTGCTTAGAGATAGCACAGATACGCAGTATTTT.